The clone carrying this T cell receptor (beta chain) came up a few times. These data originate in a study of blood T cells in healthy people across ages. Germline CDR1 SQVTM, CDR2 ANQGSEA. The CDR3 loop spans 15 amino acids. V lost 0 bases and J lost 7, with 19 bases in between. Alongside a J-beta primer mix, a sample-barcoded 5' primer served in a second PCR lasting about 7 to 11 cycles. TCRdb re-analysed the 5' RACE reads in MiXCR, keeping a single row per CDR3 protein. The profile covers about 1.1 million distinct CDR3 sequences, with roughly two fifths appearing a single time and under 15% taken by the ten largest.

The sequenced sample consisted of blood. This receptor was taken from a young man in good health. The rearrangement links TRBV29-1 to TRBJ2-7, with a tentative D call TRBD1 (6 bases). CDR3 in amino acids: CSVEEDRRTYNEQYF. For the CDR3, the DNA is TGCAGCGTTGAAGAGGACAGACGGACTTACAATGAGCAGTACTTC.